This T cell receptor beta chain emerged from a study of T cell responses to AZD1222 COVID-19 vaccine. Broader study findings: Nearly half of the spike-specific TCRs reportedly recognize variant regions that carry no mutations. Repertoire sampling happened only post peak T cell response.

On this clone: Antigen unknown.

Germline values: CDR1 SGHDT, CDR2 YYEEEE. This CDR3 has 16 amino acids. The germline V and J ends were trimmed by 4 bases and 6 bases, with 23 bases remaining between them. Here immunoSEQ multiplex PCR was the method, and the copy in TCRdb shows in-frame clones only, minus some. The sample contains around 140,000 clones, over 85% of which appear only once. This TCR was recovered from an adult in good health. This chain uses TRBV5-6 with TRBJ2-7, with D tentatively TRBD1 (5 bases). The sample was peripheral blood, taken on day 0 of MenACWY control vaccination. The CDR3 coding sequence is TGTGCCAGCAGCCGGATTGTGGACACCTACCTCGTCGAGCAGTACTTC. Protein: CASSRIVDTYLVEQYF.